Each of the 6 T cell receptor beta chains below was sequenced from the same sample in a study of T cells after yellow fever vaccination (dated by TCRdb to the late 2010s). The treatment or condition label on this specimen signifies: live attenuated yellow fever vaccine strain. The library relied on 5' RACE. Sequenced using an Illumina HiSeq 2500. The raw public data were reprocessed by TCRdb itself: fastp quality trimming at Q25, MiXCR clonotype calling, in-frame beta chains only. Every distinct CDR3 protein forms one entry, paired with its most common genes and DNA. Counted in this sample were hundreds of thousands of distinct CDR3 sequences; less than 15% of them appeared once. The ten largest clones take up more than 13% of the sample. The sequencing used PBMCs, collected on the day of the yellow fever booster vaccination. The receptor source for this set is a man aged 25-45 years who received the YFV17D yellow fever vaccine.

This clonotype was seen more than once but under ten times. The genes are TRBV3-1 and TRBJ1-2; D gene ambiguous. The V end lost 0 bases, the J end lost 7 bases, and 9 bases lay between the germline ends. CDR1 and CDR2 (germline): LGHDT, YNNKEL (reference sequence). The CDR3 has 13 amino acids. CDR3 region: CASSQEAVFGYTF. DNA for the CDR3: TGTGCCAGCAGCCAAGAAGCGGTTTTTGGCTACACCTTC.

V usage is TRBV5-1 and J usage is TRBJ1-4, with D unresolved. Looked up from germline, CDR1 is SGHRS and CDR2 is YFSETQ. V lost 0 bases, J lost 2 bases, and 11 bases lay in between. CDR3 length: 16 amino acids. The CDR3 loop is CASSLGPQGTNEKLFF. The CDR3 DNA is TGCGCCAGCAGCTTGGGCCCCCAAGGGACTAATGAAAAACTGTTTTTT.

The J gene is TRBJ2-7, the V gene TRBV20-1; D might be TRBD1 or TRBD2, each matching 5 bases. Germline V lookup: CDR1 DFQATT, CDR2 SNEGSKA (reference sequence). Trimming stripped 3 bases from V and 0 bases from J, with 15 bases between. The CDR3 length is 15 residues. Here the CDR3 reads CSARPRDPSSYEQYF. The CDR3 bases are TGCAGTGCTAGGCCGAGGGACCCCAGCTCCTACGAGCAGTACTTC.

The V call is TRBV19, the J call TRBJ2-5; TRBD2 might be the D (6 bases). Deletions cut 6 bases from V and 5 bases from J, with 22 bases between. The CDR3 runs 16 residues. Germline-derived CDR1 and CDR2 are LNHDA and SQIVND (reference sequence). The CDR3 nucleotides read TGTGCCAGTAGACAGGAGGGACTCCTATCGGGGGAGACCCAGTACTTC. Protein sequence: CASRQEGLLSGETQYF.

This clonotype was detected only a few times. This chain connects TRBV20-1 to TRBJ2-3; D possibly corresponds to TRBD2 (5 bases). The CDR3 runs 15 residues. V was clipped by 0 bases and J by 0 bases, with 10 bases between them. CDR1 and CDR2 (germline): DFQATT, SNEGSKA (reference sequence). The CDR3 is CSARDLGGSTDTQYF. The DNA for the CDR3 is TGCAGTGCTAGAGATCTGGGCGGGAGCACAGATACGCAGTATTTT.

This chain connects TRBV7-2 to TRBJ2-5; 14 positions agree with TRBD2. This CDR3 is 16 amino acids long. After removal of 1 base from V and 7 bases from J, the junction contained 5 bases not matched to a gene. In germline, CDR1 is SGHTA, CDR2 FQGNSA. The CDR3 nucleotides are TGTGCCAGCAGCTTAGGACTAGCGGGAGGGCCGTGGACCCAGTACTTC. Amino acid sequence: CASSLGLAGGPWTQYF. The complete variable domain, with remaining parts taken from reference TRBV7-2 and TRBJ2-5, reads GAGVSQSPSNKVTEKGKDVELRCDPISGHTALYWYRQSLGQGLEFLIYFQGNSAPDKSGLPSDRFSAERTGGSVSTLTIQRTQQEDSAVYLCASSLGLAGGPWTQYFGPGTRLLVL.